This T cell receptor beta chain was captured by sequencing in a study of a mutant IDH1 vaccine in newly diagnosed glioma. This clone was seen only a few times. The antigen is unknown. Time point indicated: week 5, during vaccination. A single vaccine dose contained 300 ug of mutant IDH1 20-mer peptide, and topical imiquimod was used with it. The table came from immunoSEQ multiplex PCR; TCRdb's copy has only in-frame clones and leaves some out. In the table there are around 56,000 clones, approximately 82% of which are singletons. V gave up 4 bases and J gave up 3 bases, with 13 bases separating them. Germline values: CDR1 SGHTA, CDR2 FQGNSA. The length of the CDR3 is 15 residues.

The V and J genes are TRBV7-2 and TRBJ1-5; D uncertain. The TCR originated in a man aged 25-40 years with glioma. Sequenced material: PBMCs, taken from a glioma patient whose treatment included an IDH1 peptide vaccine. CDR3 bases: TGTGCCAGCAGCTCAAGACACACCGACAATCAGCCCCAGCATTTT. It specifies CASSSRHTDNQPQHF.